The next 12 T cell receptor beta chains were all read from a single sample in a study of shared clonotypes between healthy human individuals. Generated by immunoSEQ multiplex PCR, the TCRdb table keeps only in-frame clones and is missing some. The table has about half a million clones, roughly four fifths seen once; the top ten hold around 12%. Sequenced material: PBMCs. These receptors originate from a woman aged 40 to 50 in good health. Some clones in this sample may be carry-over from other donors' samples.

The table lists this clone with a few counts. The rearrangement joins TRBV19 to TRBJ2-1; 8 bases align to TRBD2. Trimming removed 9 bases from V and 3 bases from J; junction bases left unmatched: 13. The CDR3 sequence is 16 residues long. Germline CDR1 LNHDA, CDR2 SQIVND (reference sequence). CDR3 nucleotides: TGTGCCAGCGATGAGGGAGGCGGGAGGTTCTACAATGAGCAGTTCTTC. Translating it yields CASDEGGGRFYNEQFF.

The V gene is TRBV30, the J gene TRBJ2-2, with 7 bases matching TRBD2. Germline-derived CDR1 and CDR2 are GTSNPN and SVGIG (reference sequence). This CDR3 has 16 residues. V trimming: 1 base; J trimming: 5 bases; junction bases outside the gene matches: 10. The CDR3 region is CAWSGWGRAGTGELFF. The CDR3 coding sequence is TGTGCCTGGAGTGGATGGGGGAGGGCCGGAACCGGGGAGCTGTTTTTT.

To note about this clone: A far larger clone is a single base away, which makes a read error likely. This rearrangement joins TRBV29-1 to TRBJ2-5; 13 positions match TRBD2. Germline assignment: CDR1 SQVTM and CDR2 ANQGSEA. The CDR3 runs 14 residues. The chain's CDR3 is CSVLTSGRPGEQHF. The CDR3 region has the DNA TGCAGCGTCTTGACTAGCGGGAGGCCGGGGGAGCAGCACTTC.

Turning to this clone: This sequence is one base from a far larger clone and is likely a read error. No conserved phenylalanine or tryptophan is present at the end of the CDR3, so a read error is the likely explanation. V usage is TRBV29-1 and J usage is TRBJ1-1, with D possibly TRBD1 on 5 matching bases. The V gene's germline CDR1 is SQVTM and CDR2 ANQGSEA. This CDR3 has 11 residues. V gave up 5 bases and J gave up 11 bases, with 15 bases separating them. DNA of the CDR3: TGCAGCGTTTGGGACGGAGGTCTGGCTTTCTCT. It codes for CSVWDGGLAFS.

The chain joins TRBV5-6 to TRBJ2-3; D ambiguous. Trimming took off 0 bases at V and 6 bases at J, with 5 bases between the two ends. CDR3 size: 12 residues. The germline CDR1 and CDR2 sequences are SGHDT and YYEEEE. The CDR3 spells CASSLAWDTQYF. CDR3 nucleotide sequence: TGTGCCAGCAGCTTGGCTTGGGATACGCAGTATTTT.

CDR3 sequence reads: CASSLMTRGYTF. For the CDR3, the DNA is TGTGCCAGCAGTTTGATGACCCGGGGCTACACCTTC. This chain links TRBV28 with TRBJ1-2, with D hard to call. The V and J ends lost 3 bases and 8 bases respectively, with 10 bases between them. The germline gives CDR1 MDHEN, CDR2 SYDVKM. CDR3 length equals 12 residues.

About this clone itself: A read error is the likely source, as a far larger clone sits one nucleotide away. The V gene is TRBV29-1, the J gene TRBJ2-7; D gene unclear. The V gene's germline CDR1 is SQVTM and CDR2 ANQGSEA. The CDR3 is 12 amino acids. The CDR3: CGVAAHGYEQYF. DNA of the CDR3: TGCGGCGTTGCGGCCCACGGTTACGAGCAGTACTTC.

The chain couples TRBV10-3 to TRBJ2-7, with 13 bases identical to TRBD2. Germline values: CDR1 ENHRY, CDR2 SYGVKD. This CDR3 comprises 15 residues. In nucleotides, the CDR3 is TGTGCTGCGGGACTAGCGGGATTTGCCTCCTACGAGCAGTACTTC. As protein: CAAGLAGFASYEQYF.

In its sample, this clone was seen once. Other DNA sequences in the same sample also yield this CDR3. The chain carries TRBV15 and TRBJ2-3; D remains unclear. The CDR3 covers 13 residues. Trimming took 0 bases from V and 1 from J, leaving 2 bases between them. Germline loops: CDR1 LNHNV, CDR2 YYDKDF (reference sequence). The CDR3 DNA reads TGTGCCACCAGCAGAGAAGGCACAGATACGCAGTATTTT. Protein sequence: CATSREGTDTQYF.

The gene calls are TRBV5-1 and TRBJ1-3, with D possibly being TRBD1 (6 bases). This CDR3 comprises 17 residues. The ends were cut back, 0 bases at V and 3 bases at J, with 16 bases in the middle. Per the germline V gene, CDR1 is SGHRS and CDR2 is YFSETQ. The CDR3 spells CASSLEGGQSFGNTIYF. The CDR3 DNA is TGCGCCAGCAGCTTGGAGGGGGGCCAGAGTTTTGGAAACACCATATATTTT. The variable domain in full, with the rest retrieved from reference TRBV5-1 and TRBJ1-3, is KAGVTQTPRYLIKTRGQQVTLSCSPISGHRSVSWYQQTPGQGLQFLFEYFSETQRNKGNFPGRFSGRQFSNSRSEMNVSTLELGDSALYLCASSLEGGQSFGNTIYFGEGSWLTVV.

CDR3 region: CASSSYNQPQHF. The CDR3 bases are TGTGCCAGCAGCTCATACAATCAGCCCCAGCATTTT. The chain joins TRBV7-2 to TRBJ1-5; the D is unclear. The CDR3 spans 12 residues. Germline CDR1 reads SGHTA; CDR2 reads FQGNSA. Between the trimmed V and J ends, which lost 4 bases and 3 bases, there was a span of 4 bases.

This chain uses TRBV2 with TRBJ1-5, with D perhaps matching TRBD1 (5 bases). The CDR3 has 14 residues. Germline CDR1 and CDR2: SNHLY and FYNNEI. The V end lost 5 bases, the J end lost 0 bases, and 8 bases lay between the germline ends. The CDR3 protein is CASSRGRSNQPQHF. The CDR3, as DNA: TGTGCCAGCAGTCGGGGACGTAGCAATCAGCCCCAGCATTTT.